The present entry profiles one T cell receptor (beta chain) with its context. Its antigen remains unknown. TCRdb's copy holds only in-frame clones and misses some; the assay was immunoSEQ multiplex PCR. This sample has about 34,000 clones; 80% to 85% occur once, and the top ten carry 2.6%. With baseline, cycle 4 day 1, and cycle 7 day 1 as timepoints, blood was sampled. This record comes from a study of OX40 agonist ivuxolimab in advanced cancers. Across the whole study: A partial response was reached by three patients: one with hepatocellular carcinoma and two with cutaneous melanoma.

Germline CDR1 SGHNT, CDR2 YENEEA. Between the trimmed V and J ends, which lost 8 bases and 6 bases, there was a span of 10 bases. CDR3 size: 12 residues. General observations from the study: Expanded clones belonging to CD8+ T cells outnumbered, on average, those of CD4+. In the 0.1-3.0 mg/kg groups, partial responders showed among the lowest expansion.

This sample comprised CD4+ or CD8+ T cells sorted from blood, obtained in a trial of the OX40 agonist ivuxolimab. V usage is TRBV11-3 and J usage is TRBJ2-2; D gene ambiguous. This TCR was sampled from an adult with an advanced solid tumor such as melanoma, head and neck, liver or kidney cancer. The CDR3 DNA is TGTGCCAGCTCCTTACACCCCGGGGAGCTGTTTTTT. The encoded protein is CASSLHPGELFF.